These T cell receptor beta chains were read from a single sample in a study of human T cells and chemical hapten exposure. TCRdb re-called the RACE reads through MiXCR, storing one row per CDR3 protein. This sample carries 300,000 to 400,000 distinct CDR3 sequences, approximately 5% of them seen once, and the ten largest clones take about 2.5%. Here the sequenced sample was whole blood, taken in connection with sensitization to the hapten diphenylcyclopropenone (DPC). Receptor source: a woman aged 45-65 years with alopecia areata. Some clones in this sample may be carry-over from other donors' samples. The CDR3 runs from the conserved cysteine through the conserved F or W. Where a row states a size, it is once, few, many or the class of an expanded clone; other rows omit it.

CDR3 protein,J gene,clone size,V gene
CASSRAGTGALGSEQYF,TRBJ2-7,many,TRBV7-2
CASRDGTGVNTEAFF,TRBJ1-1,many,TRBV4-1
CASSGPREFSPGANVLTF,TRBJ2-6,.,TRBV5-1
CASNYGTNTEAFF,TRBJ1-1,.,TRBV12-3/TRBV12-4
CASSPAGQPGELFF,TRBJ2-2,many,TRBV7-2
CASSLAGSTYGYTF,TRBJ1-2,many,TRBV7-9
CASSTALRQPQHF,TRBJ1-5,many,TRBV7-2
CASSLAAGTSAEDTQYF,TRBJ2-3,many,TRBV7-6
CASSPNRGQPQHF,TRBJ1-5,few,TRBV18
CASSKQTASNQPQHF,TRBJ1-5,many,TRBV7-2
CASSVGGVQPQHF,TRBJ1-5,many,TRBV9
CASSLAVPNEKLFF,TRBJ1-4,many,TRBV7-9
CASSYSGTRNTDTQYF,TRBJ2-3,.,TRBV28
CASSLAAQGYGYTF,TRBJ1-2,.,TRBV7-8
CASSEKGALSRTAQHF,TRBJ1-5,.,TRBV10-2
CASSPGPEGAFEQYF,TRBJ2-7,many,TRBV9
CASRNRDRAFF,TRBJ1-1,many,TRBV25-1
CASSRRTGQETQYF,TRBJ2-5,many,TRBV5-1
CASSLGDNSYEQYF,TRBJ2-7,many,TRBV12-3/TRBV12-4
CASSPEETAFYEQYF,TRBJ2-7,many,TRBV18
CASSWSGGNGYTF,TRBJ1-2,few,TRBV7-2
CASSLPVASGITDTQYF,TRBJ2-3,many,TRBV28
CASSIFIAYGADTQYF,TRBJ2-3,few,TRBV19
CASSLDRQDTQYF,TRBJ2-3,many,TRBV5-1
CASSTTQSTYGYTF,TRBJ1-2,many,TRBV7-2
CASSYTAGTDTQYF,TRBJ2-3,.,TRBV6-6
CASSERDSNYEQYF,TRBJ2-7,many,TRBV3-1
CASSFNSESEAFF,TRBJ1-1,many,TRBV12-3/TRBV12-4
CASSGTGSGEQYF,TRBJ2-7,many,TRBV2
CASSSDRSNTGELFF,TRBJ2-2,many,TRBV2
CASSQGPGQYF,TRBJ2-7,.,TRBV14
CASSYHKRERYEQYF,TRBJ2-7,.,TRBV6-2/TRBV6-3
CSAILGSNQPQHF,TRBJ1-5,.,TRBV20-1
CASSLTETGGPYEQYF,TRBJ2-7,.,TRBV5-1